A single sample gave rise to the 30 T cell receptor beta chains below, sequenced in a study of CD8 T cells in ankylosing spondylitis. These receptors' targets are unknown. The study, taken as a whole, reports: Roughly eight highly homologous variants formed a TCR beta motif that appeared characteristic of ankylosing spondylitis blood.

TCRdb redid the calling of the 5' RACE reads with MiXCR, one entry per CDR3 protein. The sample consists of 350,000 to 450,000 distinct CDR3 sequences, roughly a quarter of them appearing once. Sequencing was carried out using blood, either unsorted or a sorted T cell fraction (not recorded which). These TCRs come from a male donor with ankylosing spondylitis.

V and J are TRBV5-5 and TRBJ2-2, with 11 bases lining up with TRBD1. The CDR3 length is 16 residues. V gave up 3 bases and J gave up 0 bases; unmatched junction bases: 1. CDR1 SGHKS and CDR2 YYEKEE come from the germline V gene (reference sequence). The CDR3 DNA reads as TGTGCCAGCAGCTGGACAGGGGGCGCGAACACCGGGGAGCTGTTTTTT. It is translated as CASSWTGGANTGELFF.

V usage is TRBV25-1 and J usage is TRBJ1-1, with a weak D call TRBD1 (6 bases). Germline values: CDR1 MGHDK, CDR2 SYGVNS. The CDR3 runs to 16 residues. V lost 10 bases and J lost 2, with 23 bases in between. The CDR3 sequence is CATRSRGGLLNTEAFF. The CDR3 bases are TGTGCCACTCGAAGTAGGGGGGGCCTTCTCAACACTGAAGCTTTCTTT.

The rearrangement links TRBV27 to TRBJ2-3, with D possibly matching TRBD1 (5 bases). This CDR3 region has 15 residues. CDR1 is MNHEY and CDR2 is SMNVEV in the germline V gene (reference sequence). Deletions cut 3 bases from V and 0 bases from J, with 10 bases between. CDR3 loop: CASSFYPGSTDTQYF. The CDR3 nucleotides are TGTGCCAGCAGTTTTTATCCAGGGAGCACAGATACGCAGTATTTT.

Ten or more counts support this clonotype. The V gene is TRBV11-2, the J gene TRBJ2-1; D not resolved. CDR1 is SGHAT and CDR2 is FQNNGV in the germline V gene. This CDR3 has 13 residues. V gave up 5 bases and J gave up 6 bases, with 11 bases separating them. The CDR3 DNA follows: TGTGCCAGCAGCCCCTGGTATCTCAATGAGCAGTTCTTC. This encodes CASSPWYLNEQFF.

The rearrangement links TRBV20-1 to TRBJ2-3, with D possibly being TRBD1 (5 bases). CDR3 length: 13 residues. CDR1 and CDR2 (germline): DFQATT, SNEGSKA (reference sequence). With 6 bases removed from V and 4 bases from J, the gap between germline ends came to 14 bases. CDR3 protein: CSAKQGPPDTQYF. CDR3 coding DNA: TGCAGTGCCAAGCAGGGCCCGCCAGATACGCAGTATTTT.

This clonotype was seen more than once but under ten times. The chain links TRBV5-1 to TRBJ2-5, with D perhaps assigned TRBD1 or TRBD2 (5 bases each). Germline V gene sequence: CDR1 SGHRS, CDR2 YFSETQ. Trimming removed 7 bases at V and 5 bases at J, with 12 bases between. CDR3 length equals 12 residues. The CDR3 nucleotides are TGCGCCAGCGGGGGTACAGACGAGACCCAGTACTTC. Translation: CASGGTDETQYF.

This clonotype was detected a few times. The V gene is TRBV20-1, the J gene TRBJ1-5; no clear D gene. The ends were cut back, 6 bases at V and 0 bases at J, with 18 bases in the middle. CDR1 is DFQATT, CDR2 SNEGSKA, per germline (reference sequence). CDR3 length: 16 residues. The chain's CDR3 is CSATDQQWNSNQPQHF. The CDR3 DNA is TGCAGTGCAACAGACCAGCAGTGGAATAGCAATCAGCCCCAGCATTTT.

CDR3 bases: TGCGCCAGCAGCCTAAGGGAAGACTACGAGCAGTACTTC. Its translation is CASSLREDYEQYF. The genes are TRBV4-1 and TRBJ2-7; D is undetermined. This CDR3 has 13 residues. The V gene's germline CDR1 is MGHRA and CDR2 YSYEKL. V dropped 4 bases and J dropped 3 bases, with 10 bases sitting between them.

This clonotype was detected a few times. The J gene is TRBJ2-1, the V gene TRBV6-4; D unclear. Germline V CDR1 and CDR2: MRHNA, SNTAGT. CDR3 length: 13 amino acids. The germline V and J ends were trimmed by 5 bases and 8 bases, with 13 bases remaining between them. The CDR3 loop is CASSRTSQYEQFF. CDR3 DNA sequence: TGTGCCAGCAGTAGGACCTCCCAATATGAGCAGTTCTTC.

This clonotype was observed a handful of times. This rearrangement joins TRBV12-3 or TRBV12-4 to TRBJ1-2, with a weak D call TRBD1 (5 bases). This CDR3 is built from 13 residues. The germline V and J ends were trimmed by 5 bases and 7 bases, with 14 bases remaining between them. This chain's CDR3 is CASSREAGAGYTF. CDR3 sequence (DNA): TGTGCCAGCAGTCGAGAGGCTGGGGCTGGCTACACCTTC.

CDR3 sequence reads: CASSLFQVNSPLHF. The CDR3 DNA is TGTGCCAGCAGTTTATTCCAGGTGAATTCACCCCTCCACTTT. This sequence joins TRBV12-3 or TRBV12-4 and TRBJ1-6; the D is unclear. This CDR3 contains 14 residues. Trimming pared 2 bases from V and 7 bases from J, leaving 9 bases between.

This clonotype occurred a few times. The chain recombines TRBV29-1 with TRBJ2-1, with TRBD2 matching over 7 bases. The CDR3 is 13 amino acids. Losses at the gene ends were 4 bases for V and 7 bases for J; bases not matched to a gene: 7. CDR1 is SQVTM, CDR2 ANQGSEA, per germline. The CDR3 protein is CSVGASGGNEQFF. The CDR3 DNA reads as TGCAGCGTTGGGGCTAGCGGTGGTAATGAGCAGTTCTTC.

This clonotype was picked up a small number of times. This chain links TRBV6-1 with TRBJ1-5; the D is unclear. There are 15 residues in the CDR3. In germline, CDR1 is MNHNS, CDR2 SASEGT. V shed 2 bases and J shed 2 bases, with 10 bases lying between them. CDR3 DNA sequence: TGTGCCAGCAGTGAATCTGGGTTTCGCAATCAGCCCCAGCATTTT. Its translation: CASSESGFRNQPQHF.

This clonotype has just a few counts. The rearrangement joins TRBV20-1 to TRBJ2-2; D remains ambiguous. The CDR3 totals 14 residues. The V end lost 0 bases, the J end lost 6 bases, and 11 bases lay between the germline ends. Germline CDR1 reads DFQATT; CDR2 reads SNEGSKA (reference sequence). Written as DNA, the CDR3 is TGCAGTGCTAGAGATCTTATAGCCCCCGGGGAGCTGTTTTTT. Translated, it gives CSARDLIAPGELFF.

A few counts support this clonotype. CDR3 loop: CASSLGGRDSYEQYF. The DNA of the CDR3 is TGTGCCAGCAGCTTAGGCGGGAGAGACTCCTACGAGCAGTACTTC. The chain carries TRBV7-9 and TRBJ2-7, with 7 bases that match TRBD2. The CDR3 has 15 residues. Germline-derived CDR1 and CDR2 are SEHNR and FQNEAQ (reference sequence). V trimming: 1 base; J trimming: 0 bases; junction bases outside the gene matches: 3.

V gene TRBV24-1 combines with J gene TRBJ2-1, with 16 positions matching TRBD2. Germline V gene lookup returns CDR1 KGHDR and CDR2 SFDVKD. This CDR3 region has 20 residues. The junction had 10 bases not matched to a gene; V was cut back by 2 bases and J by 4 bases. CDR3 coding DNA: TGTGCCACCAGTGATTCTAAGGGACTAGCGGGAGGGCCGAGGTACAATGAGCAGTTCTTC. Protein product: CATSDSKGLAGGPRYNEQFF.

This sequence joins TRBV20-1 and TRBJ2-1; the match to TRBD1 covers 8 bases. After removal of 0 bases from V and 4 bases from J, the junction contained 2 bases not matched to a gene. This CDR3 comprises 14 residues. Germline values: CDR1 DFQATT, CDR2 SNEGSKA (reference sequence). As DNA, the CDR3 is TGCAGTGCTAGAGATCACAGGGGGTACAATGAGCAGTTCTTC. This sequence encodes CSARDHRGYNEQFF.

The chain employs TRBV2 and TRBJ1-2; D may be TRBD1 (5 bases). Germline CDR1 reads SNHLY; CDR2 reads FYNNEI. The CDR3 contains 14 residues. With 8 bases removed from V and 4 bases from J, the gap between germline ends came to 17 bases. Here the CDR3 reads CASSGNPVGYGYTF. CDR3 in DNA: TGTGCCAGCTCAGGGAACCCGGTGGGCTATGGCTACACCTTC.

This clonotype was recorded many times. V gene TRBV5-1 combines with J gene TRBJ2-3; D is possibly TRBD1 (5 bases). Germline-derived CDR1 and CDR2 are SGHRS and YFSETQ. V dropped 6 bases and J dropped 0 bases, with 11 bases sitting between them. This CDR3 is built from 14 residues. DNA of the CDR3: TGCGCCAGCACCACAGGCAGGAGCACAGATACGCAGTATTTT. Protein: CASTTGRSTDTQYF.

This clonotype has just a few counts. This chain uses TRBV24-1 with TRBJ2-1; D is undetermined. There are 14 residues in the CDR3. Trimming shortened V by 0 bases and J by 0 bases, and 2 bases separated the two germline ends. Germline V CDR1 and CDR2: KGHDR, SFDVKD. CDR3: CATSDLDSYNEQFF. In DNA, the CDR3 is TGTGCCACCAGTGATTTGGACTCCTACAATGAGCAGTTCTTC.

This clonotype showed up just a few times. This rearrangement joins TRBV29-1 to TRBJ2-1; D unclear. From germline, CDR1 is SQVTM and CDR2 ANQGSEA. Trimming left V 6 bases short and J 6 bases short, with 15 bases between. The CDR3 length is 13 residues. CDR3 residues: CSVAPSDGNEQFF. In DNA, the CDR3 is TGCAGCGTCGCACCTTCTGACGGCAATGAGCAGTTCTTC.

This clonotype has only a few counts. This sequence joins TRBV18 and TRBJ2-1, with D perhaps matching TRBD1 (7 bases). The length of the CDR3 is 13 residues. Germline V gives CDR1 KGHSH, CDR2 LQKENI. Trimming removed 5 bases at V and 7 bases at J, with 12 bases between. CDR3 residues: CASSAGQINEQFF. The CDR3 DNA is TGTGCCAGCTCAGCGGGACAGATAAATGAGCAGTTCTTC.

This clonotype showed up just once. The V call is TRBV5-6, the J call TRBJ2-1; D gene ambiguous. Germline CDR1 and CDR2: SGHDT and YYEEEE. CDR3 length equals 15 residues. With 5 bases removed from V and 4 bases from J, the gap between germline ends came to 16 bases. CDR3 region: CASSFRLRSYNEQFF. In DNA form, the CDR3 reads TGTGCCAGCAGTTTTAGATTAAGGTCTTACAATGAGCAGTTCTTC.

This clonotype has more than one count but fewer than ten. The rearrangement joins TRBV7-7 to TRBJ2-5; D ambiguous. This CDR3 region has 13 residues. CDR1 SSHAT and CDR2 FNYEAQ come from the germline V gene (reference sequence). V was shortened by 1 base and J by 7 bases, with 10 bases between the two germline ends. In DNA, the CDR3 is TGTGCCAGCAGCTTAGGATCCAAATCGACCCAGTACTTC. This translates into CASSLGSKSTQYF. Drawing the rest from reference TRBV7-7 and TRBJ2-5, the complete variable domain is GAGVSQSPRYKVTKRGQDVTLRCDPISSHATLYWYQQALGQGPEFLTYFNYEAQPDKSGLPSDRFSAERPEGSISTLTIQRTEQRDSAMYRCASSLGSKSTQYFGPGTRLLVL.

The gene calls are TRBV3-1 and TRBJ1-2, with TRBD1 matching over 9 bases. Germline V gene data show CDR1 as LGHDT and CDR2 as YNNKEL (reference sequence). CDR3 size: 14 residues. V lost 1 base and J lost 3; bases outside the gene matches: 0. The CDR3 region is CASSQGQGDYGYTF. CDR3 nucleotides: TGTGCCAGCAGCCAAGGACAGGGGGACTATGGCTACACCTTC. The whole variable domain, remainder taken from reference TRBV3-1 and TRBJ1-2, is DTAVSQTPKYLVTQMGNDKSIKCEQNLGHDTMYWYKQDSKKFLKIMFSYNNKELIINETVPNRFSPKSPDKAHLNLHINSLELGDSAVYFCASSQGQGDYGYTFGSGTRLTVV.

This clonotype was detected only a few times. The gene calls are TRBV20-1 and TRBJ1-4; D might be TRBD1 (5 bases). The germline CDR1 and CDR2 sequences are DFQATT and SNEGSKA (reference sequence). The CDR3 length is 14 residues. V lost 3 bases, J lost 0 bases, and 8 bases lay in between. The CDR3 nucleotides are TGCAGTGCTAGGGGGGATGCAACTAATGAAAAACTGTTTTTT. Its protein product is CSARGDATNEKLFF.

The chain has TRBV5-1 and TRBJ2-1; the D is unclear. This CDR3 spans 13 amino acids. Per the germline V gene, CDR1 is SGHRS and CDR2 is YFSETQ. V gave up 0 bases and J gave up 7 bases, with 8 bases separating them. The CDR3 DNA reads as TGCGCCAGCAGCTTGGCCGGGCGAAATGAGCAGTTCTTC. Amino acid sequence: CASSLAGRNEQFF.

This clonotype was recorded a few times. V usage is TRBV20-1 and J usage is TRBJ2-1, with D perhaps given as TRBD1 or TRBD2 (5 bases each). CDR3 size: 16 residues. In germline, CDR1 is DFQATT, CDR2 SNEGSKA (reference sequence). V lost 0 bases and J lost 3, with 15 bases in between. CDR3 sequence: CSARDGAGSNYNEQFF. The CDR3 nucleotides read TGCAGTGCTAGAGATGGCGCAGGGAGTAACTACAATGAGCAGTTCTTC.

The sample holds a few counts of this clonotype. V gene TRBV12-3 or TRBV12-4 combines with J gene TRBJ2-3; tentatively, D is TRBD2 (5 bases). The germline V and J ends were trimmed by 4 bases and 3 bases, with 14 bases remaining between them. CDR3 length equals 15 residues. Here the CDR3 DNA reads TGTGCCAGCAGTTCCCCGGGGAAGCGGACAGATACGCAGTATTTT. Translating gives CASSSPGKRTDTQYF.

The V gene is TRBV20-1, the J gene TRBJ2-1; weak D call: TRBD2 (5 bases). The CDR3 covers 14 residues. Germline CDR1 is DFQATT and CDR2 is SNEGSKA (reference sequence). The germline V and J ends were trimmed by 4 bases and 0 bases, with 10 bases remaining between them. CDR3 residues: CSATREYSYNEQFF. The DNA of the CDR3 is TGCAGTGCTACAAGGGAGTACTCCTACAATGAGCAGTTCTTC.